What follows are 28 T cell receptor beta chains derived from one specimen sequenced in a study of radiation and T cells in renal cell carcinoma. Assay: immunoSEQ multiplex PCR; the TCRdb copy retains only in-frame clones and omits some. The table shows about 24,000 clones, with 45% to 50% occurring only once. This sample's treatment: 15 Gy SBRT to primary tumor, nephrectomy 4 weeks later. Sample: tumor tissue, taken from a patient whose treatment included radiotherapy and nephrectomy. All receptors derive from a woman between 45 and 60 years old with renal cell carcinoma.

This rearrangement joins TRBV12-5 to TRBJ1-4; D unclear. CDR3 length equals 11 residues. The germline gives CDR1 LGHNT, CDR2 FRNRAP. V was shortened by 8 bases and J by 10 bases, with 11 bases between the two germline ends. CDR3 DNA: TGTGCTAGTCGGTTGGAGGGAAAACTGTTTTTT. The encoded protein is CASRLEGKLFF.

This rearrangement joins TRBV19 to TRBJ1-5, with TRBD1 as a possible D gene (6 bases). The germline V gene has CDR1 LNHDA and CDR2 SQIVND (reference sequence). Trimming took off 4 bases at V and 2 bases at J, with 12 bases between the two ends. The CDR3 consists of 15 residues. CDR3 coding DNA: TGTGCCAGTAGTAGAACAGGGACGGGCAATCAGCCCCAGCATTTT. It encodes CASSRTGTGNQPQHF.

The chain carries TRBV9 and TRBJ2-7; D unresolved. Germline assignment: CDR1 SGDLS and CDR2 YYNGEE. The CDR3 is 13 residues long. The germline V and J ends were trimmed by 3 bases and 2 bases, with 9 bases remaining between them. The CDR3 DNA sequence: TGTGCCAGCAGCGCCGGACCAACCTACGAGCAGTACTTC. Its translation: CASSAGPTYEQYF.

The chain carries TRBV4-1 and TRBJ1-1; no definite D call. Looked up from germline, CDR1 is MGHRA and CDR2 is YSYEKL. The CDR3 contains 14 residues. The ends were cut back, 4 bases at V and 2 bases at J, with 11 bases in the middle. CDR3 residues: CASSPQWENTEAFF. The DNA of the CDR3 is TGCGCCAGCAGCCCACAATGGGAAAACACTGAAGCTTTCTTT.

The V and J genes are TRBV6-5 and TRBJ2-5; D could derive from TRBD1 or TRBD2 (5 bases each). V was cut by 7 bases and J by 4 bases, with 16 bases left in between. The CDR3 consists of 14 residues. Germline V gives CDR1 MNHEY, CDR2 SVGAGI. CDR3 loop: CASNSGAVAETQYF. In DNA form, the CDR3 reads TGTGCCAGCAACTCCGGGGCGGTGGCAGAGACCCAGTACTTC.

The chain uses TRBV2 and TRBJ2-7, with 9 bases aligning to TRBD1. The V gene's germline CDR1 is SNHLY and CDR2 FYNNEI. This CDR3 has 13 amino acids. V lost 6 bases to trimming and J lost 6 bases; unmatched junction nucleotides: 6. CDR3 nucleotides: TGTGCCAGCAGAGGGACAGGGTTTGGCGAGCAGTACTTC. Amino acid sequence: CASRGTGFGEQYF.

A few counts support this clone. This sequence joins TRBV7-3 and TRBJ1-1, with unresolved D. CDR3 length equals 13 residues. Trimming shortened V by 5 bases and J by 8 bases, and 15 bases separated the two germline ends. Germline V gene lookup returns CDR1 SGHTA and CDR2 FQGTGA. The CDR3 DNA follows: TGTGCCAGCAGCGCCGCCCCGAGCGAAGAAGCTTTCTTT. Protein: CASSAAPSEEAFF.

The J gene is TRBJ2-6, the V gene TRBV5-1, with 9 bases that match TRBD1. The V gene's germline CDR1 is SGHRS and CDR2 YFSETQ. Unmatched junction bases numbered 6, after V lost 4 bases and J lost 1 base. The CDR3 totals 17 residues. CDR3 residues: CASSPRTGVSGANVLTF. CDR3 coding DNA: TGCGCCAGCAGCCCAAGGACAGGGGTATCTGGGGCCAACGTCCTGACTTTC.

The chain recombines TRBV30 with TRBJ1-4; tentatively, D is TRBD1 (6 bases). V was clipped by 1 base and J by 14 bases, with 17 bases between them. Germline CDR1 GTSNPN, CDR2 SVGIG (reference sequence). The CDR3 is 13 residues long. The CDR3 spells CAWSATVQGLLFF. CDR3 sequence (DNA): TGTGCCTGGAGTGCGACTGTACAGGGTCTTCTGTTTTTT.

The sample holds a few counts of this clone. This chain joins TRBV13 and TRBJ2-3; 11 nucleotides agree with TRBD2. CDR1 and CDR2 (germline): PRHDT, FYEKMQ (reference sequence). The junction had 3 bases not matched to a gene; V was cut back by 5 bases and J by 2 bases. The CDR3 has 15 residues. In nucleotides, the CDR3 is TGTGCCAGCAGCCCTAGCGGGGGGCCCACAGATACGCAGTATTTT. It codes for CASSPSGGPTDTQYF.

This rearrangement joins TRBV5-1 to TRBJ2-7; no firm D call. Trimming took 0 bases from V and 2 from J, leaving 15 bases between them. The CDR3 runs 16 residues. The V gene's germline CDR1 is SGHRS and CDR2 YFSETQ. CDR3: CASSLDPRSVAYEQYF. CDR3 coding DNA: TGCGCCAGCAGCTTGGATCCGAGGTCGGTAGCCTACGAGCAGTACTTC.

This sequence joins TRBV9 and TRBJ1-3; D is perhaps TRBD1 (6 bases). V was cut by 1 base and J by 2 bases, with 10 bases left in between. This CDR3 has 15 residues. CDR1 SGDLS and CDR2 YYNGEE come from the germline V gene. The CDR3 here is CASSVLGGTGNTIYF. For the CDR3, the DNA is TGTGCCAGCAGCGTACTAGGGGGGACTGGAAACACCATATATTTT.

Regarding this clone: The sample contains more than one DNA sequence encoding this CDR3. The chain recombines TRBV4-3 with TRBJ2-6; no firm D call. This CDR3 spans 16 amino acids. CDR1 is LGHNA, CDR2 YSLEER, per germline. V was cut by 0 bases and J by 0 bases, with 6 bases left in between. The CDR3 DNA reads as TGCGCCAGCAGCCAAGATTCCAGCTCTGGGGCCAACGTCCTGACTTTC. It translates to CASSQDSSSGANVLTF.

This sequence joins TRBV7-8 and TRBJ1-2; 7 bases align to TRBD1. From germline, CDR1 is SGHVS and CDR2 FQNEAQ. After removal of 1 base from V and 2 bases from J, the junction contained 7 bases not matched to a gene. This CDR3 contains 16 residues. The CDR3, as DNA: TGTGCCAGCAGCTTAGGACAGGGAAGGGAAAACTATGGCTACACCTTC. This translates into CASSLGQGRENYGYTF.

This clone is termed medium-sized. This chain connects TRBV27 to TRBJ2-1; D perhaps matches TRBD2 (6 bases). V lost 2 bases, J lost 3 bases, and 8 bases lay in between. The germline gives CDR1 MNHEY, CDR2 SMNVEV (reference sequence). There are 14 residues in the CDR3. The CDR3 reads CASSLAGFYNEQFF. The CDR3 nucleotides read TGTGCCAGCAGTTTAGCGGGGTTCTACAATGAGCAGTTCTTC.

The rearrangement links TRBV18 to TRBJ1-4; TRBD1 aligns across 7 bases. The V segment lost 3 bases and the J segment 5 bases; nucleotides outside the gene matches: 3. From germline, CDR1 is KGHSH and CDR2 LQKENI. This CDR3 region has 14 residues. CDR3 nucleotide sequence: TGTGCCAGCTCACCGGGACAGTACAATGAAAAACTGTTTTTT. This encodes CASSPGQYNEKLFF. The full variable domain, its missing parts supplied by reference TRBV18 and TRBJ1-4, is NAGVMQNPRHLVRRRGQEARLRCSPMKGHSHVYWYRQLPEEGLKFMVYLQKENIIDESGMPKERFSAEFPKEGPSILRIQQVVRGDSAAYFCASSPGQYNEKLFFGSGTQLSVL.

The chain combines TRBV5-6 with TRBJ1-6; tentative D call: TRBD1 (6 bases). Germline CDR1 is SGHDT and CDR2 is YYEEEE. CDR3 length: 13 residues. Trimming removed 2 bases at V and 14 bases at J, with 14 bases between. CDR3 in DNA: TGTGCCAGCAGCTTCGTGGCAGGGGAGACCCTCCACTTT. This sequence encodes CASSFVAGETLHF.

This clone was counted a few times. V usage is TRBV30 and J usage is TRBJ1-1, with 7 bases matching TRBD1. Trimming removed 4 bases from V and 1 base from J; junction bases left unmatched: 3. Germline V gene sequence: CDR1 GTSNPN, CDR2 SVGIG (reference sequence). The CDR3 contains 13 residues. The CDR3 bases are TGTGCCTGGACAAGGGGGCGGAACACTGAAGCTTTCTTT. The encoded protein is CAWTRGRNTEAFF.

This clone was found many times. CDR3 residues: CASSSRKPTDTQYF. CDR3 bases: TGTGCCAGCAGCTCCCGCAAACCCACAGATACGCAGTATTTT. The chain uses TRBV11-3 and TRBJ2-3; no reliable D call. Trimming left V 4 bases short and J 2 bases short, with 10 bases between. The CDR3 covers 14 residues. Germline values: CDR1 SGHNT, CDR2 YENEEA. Based on the CDR3 plus reference TRBV11-3 and TRBJ2-3, the full variable domain is EAGVVQSPRYKIIEKKQPVAFWCNPISGHNTLYWYLQNLGQGPELLIRYENEEAVDDSQLPKDRFSAERLKGVDSTLKIQPAELGDSAVYLCASSSRKPTDTQYFGPGTRLTVL.

This chain connects TRBV7-8 to TRBJ2-1; D ambiguous. The CDR3 is 15 residues long. Germline CDR1 and CDR2: SGHVS and FQNEAQ. V was cut by 2 bases and J by 2 bases, with 10 bases left in between. The CDR3 coding sequence is TGTGCCAGCAGCTTATCGTGGCAGCCCTACAATGAGCAGTTCTTC. It is translated as CASSLSWQPYNEQFF.

This clone was detected once. This chain joins TRBV10-3 and TRBJ2-7; 7 bases align to TRBD1. J was trimmed by 6 bases and V by 11 bases; bases with no gene match: 13. CDR3 length: 13 amino acids. Germline CDR1 reads ENHRY; CDR2 reads SYGVKD. The CDR3 sequence: CAAAPDRAREQYF. Written as DNA, the CDR3 is TGTGCCGCGGCTCCTGACAGGGCTCGCGAGCAGTACTTC.

V and J are TRBV5-1 and TRBJ1-2; tentatively, D is TRBD1 (6 bases). The CDR3 totals 13 residues. The germline V gene has CDR1 SGHRS and CDR2 YFSETQ. The V and J ends lost 4 bases and 5 bases respectively, with 12 bases between them. The CDR3 DNA reads as TGCGCCAGCAGCGATATACAGGGTTATGGCTACACCTTC. As protein: CASSDIQGYGYTF.

The chain links TRBV18 to TRBJ1-5; weak D call: TRBD1 (6 bases). Germline lookup yields CDR1 KGHSH and CDR2 LQKENI. This CDR3 has 14 amino acids. With 3 bases removed from V and 9 bases from J, the gap between germline ends came to 15 bases. CDR3 bases: TGTGCCAGCTCACCTACAGGGTATGGCGGGCCCCAGCATTTT. It is translated as CASSPTGYGGPQHF.

The chain has TRBV7-2 and TRBJ2-3, with 7 bases matching TRBD2. V lost 7 bases to trimming and J lost 4 bases; unmatched junction nucleotides: 5. Germline CDR1 SGHTA, CDR2 FQGNSA. This CDR3 region has 13 residues. In nucleotides, the CDR3 is TGTGCCAGCACCCGAGCGGGGCCAGATACGCAGTATTTT. Protein: CASTRAGPDTQYF.

This clone was detected many times. This chain joins TRBV7-9 and TRBJ2-7; 9 nucleotides align to TRBD1. The CDR3 has 16 amino acids. CDR1 and CDR2 (germline): SEHNR, FQNEAQ (reference sequence). J gave up 3 bases and V 6 bases, and 12 bases lay outside the gene matches. The CDR3 here is CASRNGAGQGVYEQYF. The CDR3 DNA follows: TGTGCCAGCAGGAACGGGGCGGGACAGGGTGTCTACGAGCAGTACTTC.

This clone was seen more than once but under ten times. As DNA, the CDR3 is TGTGCCATCAGTGGAGGGGTGGAGGGCTACACCTTC. It yields the protein CAISGGVEGYTF. V and J are TRBV10-3 and TRBJ1-2, with D possibly being TRBD1 (5 bases). Between the trimmed V and J ends, which lost 4 bases and 8 bases, there was a span of 11 bases. Germline CDR1 reads ENHRY; CDR2 reads SYGVKD. This CDR3 is 12 amino acids long.

This chain uses TRBV5-1 with TRBJ2-3; 8 bases agree with TRBD1. The germline CDR1 and CDR2 sequences are SGHRS and YFSETQ. The CDR3 covers 18 residues. Trimming removed 1 base from V and 3 bases from J; junction bases left unmatched: 13. The DNA of the CDR3 is TGCGCCAGCAGCTTGTGGCAACGAACGGACAGGGCGACAGATACGCAGTATTTT. It specifies CASSLWQRTDRATDTQYF.

This chain uses TRBV7-2 with TRBJ2-5, with D maybe TRBD1 (6 bases). Trimming removed 4 bases from V and 2 bases from J, with 14 bases in between. The CDR3 extends over 15 amino acids. Germline assignment: CDR1 SGHTA and CDR2 FQGNSA. The CDR3 loop is CASSSTFTGQETQYF. The CDR3 DNA reads TGTGCCAGCAGCTCCACTTTTACAGGGCAAGAGACCCAGTACTTC. Filled out from reference TRBV7-2 and TRBJ2-5, the complete variable domain reads GAGVSQSPSNKVTEKGKDVELRCDPISGHTALYWYRQSLGQGLEFLIYFQGNSAPDKSGLPSDRFSAERTGGSVSTLTIQRTQQEDSAVYLCASSSTFTGQETQYFGPGTRLLVL.